This T cell receptor (beta chain) was sequenced during a study of beta chain features in type 1 diabetes. Study-wide results and caveats: No resolution was reached here on whether HLA type influences TCRB rearrangement. Among patients with Type 1 diabetes, TCRB CDR3s were moderately but significantly shorter in every one of the four CD4+ subsets. It was among patients, rather than healthy donors, that naive, central memory and Treg TCRB repertoires appeared more similar.

Expressed TCRB transcripts were sequenced after all isolated RNA was converted to cDNA. Repertoires were generated with immunoSEQ multiplex PCR, while TCRdb's copy carries only in-frame clones and drops some. The sample yields some 410,000 clones, approximately 15% seen once. Comments on this clone: Its antigen is currently unknown.

The V and J ends lost 2 bases and 4 bases respectively, with 12 bases between them. This CDR3 region has 14 residues. From germline, CDR1 is MNHEY and CDR2 SVGAGI. Sequenced: naive CD4+ T cells from blood. The chain recombines TRBV6-5 with TRBJ2-7, with D perhaps assigned TRBD1 or TRBD2 (6 bases each). The source of this sequence is a man aged 25 to 40 in good health. CDR3 DNA: TGTGCCAGCAGTTACGGTCGGAGGGGGTACGAGCAGTACTTC. Its protein product is CASSYGRRGYEQYF.